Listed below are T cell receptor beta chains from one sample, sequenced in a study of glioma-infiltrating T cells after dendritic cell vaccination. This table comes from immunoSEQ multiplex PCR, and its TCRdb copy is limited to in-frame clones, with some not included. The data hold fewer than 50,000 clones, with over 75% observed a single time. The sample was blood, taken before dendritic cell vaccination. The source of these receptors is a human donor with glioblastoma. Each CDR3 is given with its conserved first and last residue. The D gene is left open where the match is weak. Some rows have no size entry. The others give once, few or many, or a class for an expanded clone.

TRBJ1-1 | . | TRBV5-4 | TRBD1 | TGTGCCAGCAGCCTTTCTGGACAGGGGCCACGACGGGCTTTCTTT | CASSLSGQGPRRAFF
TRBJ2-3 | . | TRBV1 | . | TGCACCAGCAGCCAAGCAACAGGGCGGAACACAGATACGCAGTATTTT | CTSSQATGRNTDTQYF
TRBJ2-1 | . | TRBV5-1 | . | TGCGCCAGCCGAATGGCGGGCACTTCCAATGAGCAGTTCTTC | CASRMAGTSNEQFF
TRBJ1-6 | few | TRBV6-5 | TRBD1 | TGTGCCAGCAGATACAGGGGGCAGGGTTCACCCCTCCACTTT | CASRYRGQGSPLHF
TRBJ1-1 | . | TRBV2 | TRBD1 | TGTGCCAGCATCCCGACAGGGCGGAAGAGTGAAGCTTTCTTT | CASIPTGRKSEAFF
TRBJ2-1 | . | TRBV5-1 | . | TGCGCCATCCCCCTTGAGGGCTCCTACAATGAGCAGTTCTTC | CAIPLEGSYNEQFF
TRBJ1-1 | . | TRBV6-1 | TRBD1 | TGTGCCAGCAGTGACCCAGGGGGCTGGGCTTTCTTT | CASSDPGGWAFF
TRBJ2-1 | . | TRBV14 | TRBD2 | TGTGCCAGCAGCAAACTAGCGGGGGGCGTTATCAATGAGCAGTTCTTC | CASSKLAGGVINEQFF
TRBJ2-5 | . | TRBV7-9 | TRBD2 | TGTGCCAGCAGTCCCGGGGTAGCGGGCCAAGAGACCCAGTACTTC | CASSPGVAGQETQYF
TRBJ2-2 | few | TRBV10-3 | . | TGTGCCATCAGTGAGTCCGGAGGGTCGGCCGGGGAGCTGTTTTTT | CAISESGGSAGELFF
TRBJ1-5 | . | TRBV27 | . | TGTGCCAGCAGTTTAATAACAGGGCAGCCCCAGCATTTT | CASSLITGQPQHF
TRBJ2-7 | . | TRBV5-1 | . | TGCGCCAGCAGCTTTGACGGAGCCTACGAGCAGTACTTC | CASSFDGAYEQYF
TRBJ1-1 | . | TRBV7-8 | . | TGTGCCAGCAGCCTAAGGGGAGGGGGTACCTTTGAAGCTTTCTTT | CASSLRGGGTFEAFF
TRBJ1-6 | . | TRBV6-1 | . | TGTGCCAGCACCAGAGACAGTAATAATTCACCCCTCCACTTT | CASTRDSNNSPLHF
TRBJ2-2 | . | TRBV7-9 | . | TGTGCCAGCAGCTTAACGGGAACCGGGGAGCTGTTTTTT | CASSLTGTGELFF
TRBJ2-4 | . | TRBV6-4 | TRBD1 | TGTGCCAGCAGTGAAACAGGGGAGAGCATTCAGTACTTC | CASSETGESIQYF
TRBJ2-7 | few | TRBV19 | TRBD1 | TGTGCCGCCGGGACAGGCTACGAGCAGTACTTC | CAAGTGYEQYF